One and the same sample provided the 22 T cell receptor beta chains below, sequenced in a study of cytomegalovirus exposure and HLA in healthy donors (dated by TCRdb to about 2017). The protocol used for the library was the immunoSEQ multiplex PCR assay. The multiplex PCR relied on a mix of 60 forward primers for TCR Vbeta segments and 13 reverse primers for TCR Jbeta segments. The source is immuneACCESS, and TCRdb retained only in-frame sequences with V and J called. Part of the clones is not carried over; for the studies checked, unresolved V genes explain less than half of this, and the remainder is unexplained. This sample is represented by about 95,000 clones; 80% to 90% of them were singletons. The biggest ten clones account for more than 3% of the sample. The sequenced sample consisted of PBMCs. These receptors all come from a man aged 25 to 40 in good health and CMV-seropositive.

V and J are TRBV7-2 and TRBJ2-1, with D possibly TRBD2 on 5 matching bases. The CDR3 totals 13 residues. V was pared by 1 base and J by 6 bases, with 7 bases between. Germline values: CDR1 SGHTA, CDR2 FQGNSA. The CDR3 is CASSLVLGNEQFF. For the CDR3, the DNA is TGTGCCAGCAGCTTAGTACTAGGCAATGAGCAGTTCTTC.

This sequence joins TRBV18 and TRBJ2-7; 7 nucleotides align to TRBD2. CDR1 KGHSH and CDR2 LQKENI come from the germline V gene. After removal of 5 bases from V and 0 bases from J, the junction contained 13 bases not matched to a gene. The CDR3 extends over 17 amino acids. CDR3 nucleotide sequence: TGTGCCAGCTCATCGGGCCTAACTAGCGCCAGCTCCTACGAGCAGTACTTC. Amino acids: CASSSGLTSASSYEQYF.

This sequence joins TRBV11-2 and TRBJ2-5; D uncertain. The germline V gene has CDR1 SGHAT and CDR2 FQNNGV. V dropped 5 bases and J dropped 3 bases, with 13 bases sitting between them. The CDR3 runs 14 residues. The CDR3 DNA sequence: TGTGCCAGCAGCCCTACAGTACCAAAAGAGACCCAGTACTTC. It encodes CASSPTVPKETQYF.

The rearrangement links TRBV2 to TRBJ1-6, with TRBD1 matching 8 bases. V shed 6 bases and J 8 bases; nucleotides not matched to a gene: 9. The germline V gene has CDR1 SNHLY and CDR2 FYNNEI. The CDR3 totals 15 residues. CDR3 loop: CASSPTGTGDSPLHF. The DNA for the CDR3 is TGTGCCAGCAGCCCCACCGGGACAGGAGATTCACCCCTCCACTTT.

The J gene is TRBJ2-1, the V gene TRBV11-2, with 10 bases matching TRBD2. The CDR3 contains 18 residues. The V gene end was trimmed by 0 bases and the J gene end by 0 bases; junction bases not matched to a gene: 5. The germline V gene has CDR1 SGHAT and CDR2 FQNNGV. CDR3 nucleotides: TGTGCCAGCAGCTTAGAACTAGCGGGACAATTCTCCTACAATGAGCAGTTCTTC. It translates to CASSLELAGQFSYNEQFF.

The chain combines TRBV10-3 with TRBJ1-5, with a weak D call TRBD1 (6 bases). Trimming pared 4 bases from V and 0 bases from J, leaving 10 bases between. The germline CDR1 and CDR2 sequences are ENHRY and SYGVKD. There are 15 residues in the CDR3. CDR3 region: CAISAGHLSNQPQHF. The DNA for the CDR3 is TGTGCCATCAGTGCGGGACATCTTAGCAATCAGCCCCAGCATTTT.

This sequence joins TRBV6-6 and TRBJ1-6; 8 bases are shared with TRBD1. The V segment lost 2 bases and the J segment 7 bases; nucleotides outside the gene matches: 4. CDR1 MNHNY and CDR2 SVGAGI come from the germline V gene (reference sequence). The CDR3 sequence is 15 residues long. The CDR3 protein is CASSYEDRDNSPLHF. CDR3 sequence (DNA): TGTGCCAGCAGTTACGAGGACAGGGACAATTCACCCCTCCACTTT.

The chain couples TRBV18 to TRBJ2-5, with TRBD1 matching 10 bases. Germline V gene lookup returns CDR1 KGHSH and CDR2 LQKENI. The CDR3 has 15 residues. V trimming: 3 bases; J trimming: 4 bases; junction bases outside the gene matches: 5. The CDR3 reads CASSPSGTGVETQYF. CDR3 sequence (DNA): TGTGCCAGCTCACCGTCCGGGACAGGGGTAGAGACCCAGTACTTC.

V is TRBV27 and J is TRBJ1-5; 9 nucleotides agree with TRBD1. Germline values: CDR1 MNHEY, CDR2 SMNVEV (reference sequence). J lost 9 bases, V lost 2 bases, and 2 bases had no gene match. The CDR3 covers 13 residues. CDR3 region: CASSLRQGVPQHF. The CDR3 DNA reads as TGTGCCAGCAGTTTAAGACAGGGGGTGCCCCAGCATTTT.

The gene calls are TRBV5-6 and TRBJ1-3; TRBD1 is a possible D gene (5 bases). The V gene lost 4 bases and the J gene lost 4 bases, with 9 bases spanning the gap. The CDR3 runs 13 residues. Germline assignment: CDR1 SGHDT and CDR2 YYEEEE. The DNA of the CDR3 is TGTGCCAGCAGCGGGGGACTCGGAAACACCATATATTTT. It yields the protein CASSGGLGNTIYF.

This sequence joins TRBV7-6 and TRBJ2-1, with a possible D match to TRBD2 (6 bases). The CDR3 totals 16 residues. With 4 bases removed from V and 5 bases from J, the gap between germline ends came to 18 bases. Germline lookup yields CDR1 SGHVS and CDR2 FNYEAQ. The CDR3 region is CASSSTSGVGNNEQFF. CDR3 DNA sequence: TGTGCCAGCAGCTCAACTTCGGGAGTAGGGAACAATGAGCAGTTCTTC.

The chain employs TRBV18 and TRBJ2-5, with D hard to call. Germline V gene data show CDR1 as KGHSH and CDR2 as LQKENI. This CDR3 has 12 residues. Trimming took off 0 bases at V and 5 bases at J, with 4 bases between the two ends. This chain's CDR3 is CASSPPEETQYF. CDR3 coding DNA: TGTGCCAGCTCACCACCAGAGGAGACCCAGTACTTC.

This chain links TRBV14 with TRBJ2-3; D is possibly TRBD1 (6 bases). V was shortened by 0 bases and J by 6 bases, with 7 bases between the two germline ends. The CDR3 covers 13 residues. Looked up from germline, CDR1 is SGHDN and CDR2 is FVKESK. The CDR3 nucleotides are TGTGCCAGCAGCCAAGACAGGGGCGATACGCAGTATTTT. This encodes CASSQDRGDTQYF.

The V and J genes are TRBV4-3 and TRBJ1-4, with a tentative D call TRBD1 (6 bases). The CDR3 sequence is 13 residues long. CDR1 and CDR2 (germline): LGHNA, YSLEER. Trimming stripped 6 bases from V and 4 bases from J, with 9 bases between. CDR3 sequence reads: CASRSQGNEKLFF. The CDR3 DNA follows: TGCGCCAGCAGATCACAGGGTAATGAAAAACTGTTTTTT.

This chain uses TRBV11-3 with TRBJ2-1; 8 bases line up with TRBD2. CDR1 is SGHNT and CDR2 is YENEEA in the germline V gene. Trimming removed 2 bases from V and 3 bases from J; junction bases left unmatched: 3. CDR3 length equals 15 residues. The CDR3 sequence is CASSLSGSVYNEQFF. The CDR3 DNA is TGTGCCAGCAGCTTAAGCGGGAGTGTCTACAATGAGCAGTTCTTC.

V usage is TRBV7-9 and J usage is TRBJ2-6, with TRBD1 identical over 7 bases. The trim removed 5 bases at V and 4 bases at J, leaving 8 bases unmatched. Germline V CDR1 and CDR2: SEHNR, FQNEAQ (reference sequence). The CDR3 has 16 residues. The CDR3 is CASSVTTGTGANVLTF. The CDR3 coding sequence is TGTGCCAGCAGCGTGACGACAGGGACCGGGGCCAACGTCCTGACTTTC.

This clone occurred once. The CDR3 reads CASSPWAGGSYEQYF. The DNA of the CDR3 is TGTGCCAGCAGCCCCTGGGCGGGAGGATCCTACGAGCAGTACTTC. The chain has TRBV5-4 and TRBJ2-7; 8 bases agree with TRBD2. Germline values: CDR1 SGHNT, CDR2 YYREEE (reference sequence). The CDR3 contains 15 residues. The V and J ends lost 4 bases and 1 base, in that order; junction bases with no gene match: 7.

The chain is built from TRBV20-1 and TRBJ2-5; D gene unclear. This CDR3 comprises 11 residues. Trimming took off 3 bases at V and 4 bases at J, with 6 bases between the two ends. Looked up from germline, CDR1 is DFQATT and CDR2 is SNEGSKA (reference sequence). The CDR3 loop reads CSASLPETQYF. DNA for the CDR3: TGCAGTGCTAGCCTACCAGAGACCCAGTACTTC.

The chain uses TRBV28 and TRBJ1-1, with unresolved D. The CDR3 loop spans 14 amino acids. The V end was cut by 5 bases, the J end by 4 bases, with 14 bases between. Germline V gene lookup returns CDR1 MDHEN and CDR2 SYDVKM. The CDR3 protein is CASSPTYERTEAFF. As DNA, the CDR3 is TGTGCCAGCAGTCCCACATACGAGCGCACTGAAGCTTTCTTT.

The V and J genes are TRBV5-1 and TRBJ1-4; 12 bases agree with TRBD1. From germline, CDR1 is SGHRS and CDR2 YFSETQ. The CDR3 has 19 amino acids. Trimming took 0 bases from V and 7 from J; bases not matched to a gene: 13. In DNA, the CDR3 is TGCGCCAGCAGCTTGGGCATACCGGGACAGGGGGCCATCGGTGAAAAACTGTTTTTT. As protein: CASSLGIPGQGAIGEKLFF.

V is TRBV15 and J is TRBJ2-7; D gene uncertain. CDR3 length: 13 amino acids. Germline CDR1 LNHNV, CDR2 YYDKDF (reference sequence). Trimming removed 0 bases at V and 4 bases at J, with 7 bases between. Here the CDR3 reads CATSRDQFYEQYF. The CDR3 DNA sequence: TGTGCCACCAGCAGAGATCAGTTTTACGAGCAGTACTTC.

This clone was detected only once. The chain carries TRBV10-3 and TRBJ2-2; 9 bases are a match to TRBD2. CDR3 length equals 16 residues. The V gene end was trimmed by 6 bases and the J gene end by 2 bases; junction bases not matched to a gene: 7. The germline V gene encodes CDR1 ENHRY and CDR2 SYGVKD. The CDR3 nucleotides read TGTGCCATCAGGGAGGGTAGCGGGAGTAACACCGGGGAGCTGTTTTTT. Amino acid sequence: CAIREGSGSNTGELFF.